This passage covers 6 T cell receptor beta chains from one sample sequenced in a study of regulatory T cells in long-lasting Graves disease. Arm-PCR of CDR3 regions with iRepertoire HTBI primers generated TCR beta libraries. Each CDR3 protein is one row after TCRdb ran MiXCR on the multiplex PCR reads. Among hundreds of thousands of distinct CDR3 sequences, approximately 15% were seen once, and the ten largest hold 15% to 20%. Time point here: newly diagnosed GD, antithyroid drugs for less than 3 months. From PBMCs, RNA was extracted and then used to make the TCR library. These data also formed part of another study, on T cells in Graves' hyperthyroidism and ophthalmopathy.

The material was peripheral blood mononuclear cells (PBMCs), obtained at new diagnosis, from a patient treated with antithyroid drugs. Receptors originate from a woman under 40 with Graves disease.

The gene calls are TRBV9 and TRBJ2-3; no clear D gene. The germline gives CDR1 SGDLS, CDR2 YYNGEE. V lost 0 bases to trimming and J lost 2 bases, with 7 bases between them. CDR3 length equals 14 residues. CDR3 nucleotides: TGTGCCAGCAGCGTAGGGAGCGCCACAGATACGCAGTATTTT. Residues: CASSVGSATDTQYF. Drawing the rest from reference TRBV9 and TRBJ2-3, the complete variable domain is DSGVTQTPKHLITATGQRVTLRCSPRSGDLSVYWYQQSLDQGLQFLIQYYNGEERAKGNILERFSAQQFPDLHSELNLSSLELGDSALYFCASSVGSATDTQYFGPGTRLTVL.

This clonotype was observed at least ten times. CDR3 region: CSVGGGSGVPQHF. The CDR3 DNA reads TGCAGCGTTGGGGGGGGGTCCGGGGTGCCCCAGCATTTT. The V call is TRBV29-1, the J call TRBJ1-5; possible D gene TRBD1, 5 bases. V was pared by 4 bases and J by 9 bases, with 16 bases between. Per the germline V gene, CDR1 is SQVTM and CDR2 is ANQGSEA. The CDR3 length is 13 residues.

This clonotype was found a few times. V gene TRBV27 combines with J gene TRBJ2-2, with D unresolved. The V and J ends lost 5 bases and 0 bases respectively, with 7 bases between them. Germline assignment: CDR1 MNHEY and CDR2 SMNVEV (reference sequence). The length of the CDR3 is 14 residues. For the CDR3, the DNA is TGTGCCAGCAGTCCCTTCGCGAACACCGGGGAGCTGTTTTTT. Protein: CASSPFANTGELFF.

This clonotype appeared many times. CDR3 region: CASKPAGFYGYTF. The CDR3 nucleotides read TGTGCCAGTAAGCCCGCCGGTTTCTATGGCTACACCTTC. The chain recombines TRBV11-2 with TRBJ1-2, with D unresolved. This CDR3 is built from 13 residues. CDR1 is SGHAT, CDR2 FQNNGV, per germline. The ends were cut back, 9 bases at V and 4 bases at J, with 15 bases in the middle.

In this sample, this clonotype turned up many times. The genes are TRBV20-1 and TRBJ2-7, with D perhaps matching TRBD2 (6 bases). CDR1 is DFQATT, CDR2 SNEGSKA, per germline (reference sequence). V was trimmed by 7 bases and J by 3 bases, leaving 13 bases between them. The length of the CDR3 is 12 residues. Here the CDR3 DNA reads TGCAGTGGGGGAACTAGCAGCTACGAGCAGTACTTC. Its translation: CSGGTSSYEQYF.

This clonotype has a handful of counts. The rearrangement links TRBV20-1 to TRBJ2-5; D is unresolved. The V end lost 0 bases, the J end lost 1 base, and 12 bases lay between the germline ends. CDR1 and CDR2 (germline): DFQATT, SNEGSKA (reference sequence). The CDR3 is made up of 15 amino acids. The CDR3 sequence: CSARDRRTVQETQYF. For the CDR3, the DNA is TGCAGTGCTAGAGATCGCCGGACGGTCCAAGAGACCCAGTACTTC.